The 32 T cell receptor beta chains given below trace back to one sample, sequenced in a study of T cells in Graves' hyperthyroidism and ophthalmopathy. Researchers amplified the TCR beta CDR3 regions from RNA transcripts. HTBI primers drove first-round RT-PCR of the TCR CDR3. TCRdb itself ran the multiplex PCR reads through MiXCR, one entry per CDR3 protein. The data show hundreds of thousands of distinct CDR3 sequences, approximately 40% seen once. The sequenced sample consisted of blood. These receptors were taken from a man aged 18 to 29 with Graves' hyperthyroidism.

The J gene is TRBJ2-7, the V gene TRBV24-1, with D possibly matching TRBD1 (5 bases). V gave up 3 bases and J gave up 10 bases, with 9 bases separating them. The CDR3 extends over 11 amino acids. CDR1 is KGHDR, CDR2 SFDVKD, per germline. CDR3 region: CATSDGATQYF. In nucleotides, the CDR3 is TGTGCCACCAGTGATGGGGCAACCCAGTACTTC.

This rearrangement joins TRBV7-9 to TRBJ2-1; weak D call: TRBD2 (5 bases). The CDR3 contains 15 residues. V was trimmed by 1 base and J by 9 bases, leaving 16 bases between them. CDR1 is SEHNR, CDR2 FQNEAQ, per germline (reference sequence). CDR3 sequence reads: CASSLVRTGMAEQFF. CDR3 coding DNA: TGTGCCAGCAGCTTAGTGAGAACGGGGATGGCTGAGCAGTTCTTC.

The chain carries TRBV29-1 and TRBJ1-2, with D unresolved. Trimming pared 3 bases from V and 7 bases from J, leaving 9 bases between. The CDR3 runs to 11 residues. Germline-derived CDR1 and CDR2 are SQVTM and ANQGSEA. CDR3 amino acids: CSVDGESGYTF. In DNA form, the CDR3 reads TGCAGCGTTGACGGGGAGAGTGGCTACACCTTC.

The CDR3 DNA sequence: TGCAGCAGTGAAGGGGACCGTACTGAAGCTTTCTTT. Translating gives CSSEGDRTEAFF. The chain uses TRBV29-1 and TRBJ1-1; a possible D gene is TRBD1 (5 bases). Germline assignment: CDR1 SQVTM and CDR2 ANQGSEA. CDR3 length equals 12 residues. Trimming stripped 8 bases from V and 5 bases from J, with 15 bases between.

This clonotype was detected ten times or more. The chain uses TRBV5-1 and TRBJ2-7, with TRBD1 as a possible D gene (5 bases). CDR3 length: 14 residues. The V end was cut by 4 bases, the J end by 0 bases, with 11 bases between. Germline V CDR1 and CDR2: SGHRS, YFSETQ. CDR3 nucleotide sequence: TGCGCCAGCAGCGTAGACAGCCTCTCCTACGAGCAGTACTTC. Its translation: CASSVDSLSYEQYF. Based on the CDR3 plus reference TRBV5-1 and TRBJ2-7, the full variable domain is KAGVTQTPRYLIKTRGQQVTLSCSPISGHRSVSWYQQTPGQGLQFLFEYFSETQRNKGNFPGRFSGRQFSNSRSEMNVSTLELGDSALYLCASSVDSLSYEQYFGPGTRLTVT.

The rearrangement links TRBV5-1 to TRBJ1-6, with D possibly TRBD1 on 5 matching bases. In germline, CDR1 is SGHRS, CDR2 YFSETQ. This CDR3 is built from 16 residues. The germline V and J ends were trimmed by 0 bases and 9 bases, with 16 bases remaining between them. CDR3 bases: TGCGCCAGCAGCTTGGGGACGATAGGGGTCGTTTCACCCCTCCACTTT. Protein product: CASSLGTIGVVSPLHF. Together with reference TRBV5-1 and TRBJ1-6, the CDR3 gives the full variable domain: KAGVTQTPRYLIKTRGQQVTLSCSPISGHRSVSWYQQTPGQGLQFLFEYFSETQRNKGNFPGRFSGRQFSNSRSEMNVSTLELGDSALYLCASSLGTIGVVSPLHFGNGTRLTVT.

This clonotype showed up just a few times. The rearrangement links TRBV14 to TRBJ2-5, with 7 bases lining up with TRBD2. CDR3 size: 16 residues. The V gene end was trimmed by 4 bases and the J gene end by 5 bases; junction bases not matched to a gene: 13. Germline lookup yields CDR1 SGHDN and CDR2 FVKESK. CDR3 in amino acids: CASSPARLALDETQYF. The CDR3, as DNA: TGTGCCAGCAGCCCCGCCCGACTAGCTTTGGACGAGACCCAGTACTTC. Full variable domain (remainder filled in from reference TRBV14 and TRBJ2-5): EAGVTQFPSHSVIEKGQTVTLRCDPISGHDNLYWYRRVMGKEIKFLLHFVKESKQDESGMPNNRFLAERTGGTYSTLKVQPAELEDSGVYFCASSPARLALDETQYFGPGTRLLVL.

There are many counts of this clonotype. V and J are TRBV20-1 and TRBJ2-7; D not resolved. V dropped 6 bases and J dropped 3 bases, with 18 bases sitting between them. CDR1 is DFQATT, CDR2 SNEGSKA, per germline (reference sequence). This CDR3 spans 14 amino acids. As DNA, the CDR3 is TGCAGTGCCCCCACCCTCCTAATCGGCTACGAGCAGTACTTC. The encoded protein is CSAPTLLIGYEQYF.

The rearrangement links TRBV20-1 to TRBJ2-5, with D unresolved. The CDR3 consists of 11 residues. The germline V gene has CDR1 DFQATT and CDR2 SNEGSKA (reference sequence). V lost 2 bases, J lost 5 bases, and 6 bases lay in between. The CDR3 bases are TGCAGTGCTAGATTCGAGGAGACCCAGTACTTC. This codes for CSARFEETQYF.

This rearrangement joins TRBV7-2 to TRBJ2-7, with a weak D call TRBD2 (6 bases). Trimming shortened V by 5 bases and J by 0 bases, and 14 bases separated the two germline ends. Germline CDR1 reads SGHTA; CDR2 reads FQGNSA. This CDR3 is 15 amino acids long. DNA of the CDR3: TGTGCCAGCAGCATCCGGGACTTCTCCTCCTACGAGCAGTACTTC. The encoded protein is CASSIRDFSSYEQYF. The variable domain in full, completed from reference TRBV7-2 and TRBJ2-7, reads GAGVSQSPSNKVTEKGKDVELRCDPISGHTALYWYRQSLGQGLEFLIYFQGNSAPDKSGLPSDRFSAERTGGSVSTLTIQRTQQEDSAVYLCASSIRDFSSYEQYFGPGTRLTVT.

This clonotype was detected only a few times. The chain couples TRBV19 to TRBJ1-1; D not certain. V lost 2 bases to trimming and J lost 1 base, with 11 bases between them. This CDR3 has 15 amino acids. CDR1 is LNHDA, CDR2 SQIVND, per germline (reference sequence). The CDR3 DNA follows: TGTGCCAGTAGTATATTCCGGACGGGGAACACTGAAGCTTTCTTT. Its protein is CASSIFRTGNTEAFF.

This clonotype was seen a single time. The chain links TRBV15 to TRBJ1-1; 9 nucleotides align to TRBD1. CDR3 length: 15 amino acids. The J segment lost 5 bases and the V segment lost 4 bases, leaving 8 bases of the junction unmatched. Germline-derived CDR1 and CDR2 are LNHNV and YYDKDF (reference sequence). The CDR3 DNA sequence: TGTGCCACCAGCATGACAGGGGGGTGGTGTACTGAAGCTTTCTTT. The encoded protein is CATSMTGGWCTEAFF.

J is TRBJ2-7 and V is TRBV20-1; TRBD1 aligns across 11 bases. Germline values: CDR1 DFQATT, CDR2 SNEGSKA (reference sequence). CDR3 length equals 12 residues. The ends lost 5 bases at V and 7 bases at J; junction bases unmatched: 4. The CDR3 is CSARTGGWEQYF. The CDR3 DNA sequence: TGCAGTGCTCGGACAGGGGGCTGGGAGCAGTACTTC.

This clonotype came up many times. V usage is TRBV25-1 and J usage is TRBJ2-5; 7 positions agree with TRBD2. CDR1 is MGHDK and CDR2 is SYGVNS in the germline V gene. The trim removed 3 bases at V and 1 base at J, leaving 5 bases unmatched. There are 15 residues in the CDR3. The CDR3 spells CASSESGTLQETQYF. CDR3 DNA sequence: TGTGCCAGCAGTGAGAGCGGGACTCTCCAAGAGACCCAGTACTTC.

This clonotype has a count of ten or more. The chain uses TRBV5-1 and TRBJ1-6, with 7 nucleotides matching TRBD1. The CDR3 loop spans 15 amino acids. After removal of 2 bases from V and 8 bases from J, the junction contained 7 bases not matched to a gene. Germline V gene data show CDR1 as SGHRS and CDR2 as YFSETQ. The DNA of the CDR3 is TGCGCCAGCAGCTTAGAATACAGGGGAGATTCACCCCTCCACTTT. Protein sequence: CASSLEYRGDSPLHF.

There are many counts of this clonotype. V usage is TRBV7-9 and J usage is TRBJ1-1; D is unclear. CDR1 is SEHNR and CDR2 is FQNEAQ in the germline V gene (reference sequence). Trimming shortened V by 3 bases and J by 0 bases, and 8 bases separated the two germline ends. This CDR3 has 14 amino acids. CDR3 nucleotides: TGTGCCAGCAGCTTCGGGTTTATGAACACTGAAGCTTTCTTT. This sequence encodes CASSFGFMNTEAFF.

The chain is built from TRBV15 and TRBJ2-7; 7 bases fit TRBD2. Looked up from germline, CDR1 is LNHNV and CDR2 is YYDKDF (reference sequence). The CDR3 is 14 residues long. With V trimmed by 1 base and J by 5 bases, 5 bases remained unmatched. For the CDR3, the DNA is TGTGCCACCAGCAGAGTCGCGGGAGCCCACGAGCAGTACTTC. Its protein is CATSRVAGAHEQYF.

The chain links TRBV29-1 to TRBJ1-1; D is unresolved. Germline CDR1 is SQVTM and CDR2 is ANQGSEA. The V and J ends lost 4 bases and 0 bases respectively, with 9 bases between them. The CDR3 runs 13 residues. In nucleotides, the CDR3 is TGCAGCGTTGTTAGGACGGTGAACACTGAAGCTTTCTTT. Encoded protein: CSVVRTVNTEAFF.

The chain joins TRBV7-9 to TRBJ2-5, with D tentatively TRBD1 or TRBD2 (6 bases each). The CDR3 is 14 residues long. The V end lost 5 bases, the J end lost 5 bases, and 15 bases lay between the germline ends. Germline V CDR1 and CDR2: SEHNR, FQNEAQ (reference sequence). CDR3 residues: CASSPWGAQETQYF. CDR3 DNA sequence: TGTGCCAGCAGCCCATGGGGGGCCCAGGAGACCCAGTACTTC.

This clonotype has only a few counts. DNA of the CDR3: TGTGCCAGCAGCCCGGGGGCCGAAGGGGATAATTCACCCCTCCACTTT. Protein product: CASSPGAEGDNSPLHF. V usage is TRBV7-9 and J usage is TRBJ1-6; TRBD1 is a possible D gene (6 bases). Trimming stripped 5 bases from V and 5 bases from J, with 16 bases between. The V gene's germline CDR1 is SEHNR and CDR2 FQNEAQ (reference sequence). The CDR3 loop spans 16 amino acids.

This chain joins TRBV4-1 and TRBJ2-7; no clear D gene. This CDR3 has 15 amino acids. The V gene's germline CDR1 is MGHRA and CDR2 YSYEKL. The V end was cut by 1 base, the J end by 4 bases, with 14 bases between. Here the CDR3 DNA reads TGCGCCAGCAGCCAAGGACGGTCCAGAATTTACGAGCAGTACTTC. Protein: CASSQGRSRIYEQYF.

A note on this clonotype: Given a much more abundant clone one base away, this may be a read error. The chain carries TRBV7-2 and TRBJ1-1; D gene uncertain. Germline V gene data show CDR1 as SGHTA and CDR2 as FQGNSA. The CDR3 has 14 residues. Trimming took off 6 bases at V and 4 bases at J, with 15 bases between the two ends. The CDR3 DNA sequence: TGTGCCAGCAGAAGTGACCCAATGAGCACTGAAGCTTTCTTT. Translated: CASRSDPMSTEAFF.

A word on this clonotype: A much larger clone sits a single nucleotide away, making a read error possible. The rearrangement uses TRBV10-2 and TRBJ1-1, with TRBD1 as a possible D gene (5 bases). CDR1 and CDR2 (germline): WSHSY, SAAADI. This CDR3 has 14 amino acids. V lost 1 base, J lost 5 bases, and 11 bases lay in between. This chain's CDR3 is CASSEWGEWTEAFF. As DNA, the CDR3 is TGCGCCAGCAGTGAGTGGGGGGAGTGGACTGAAGCTTTCTTT.

This chain joins TRBV2 and TRBJ2-5, with D tentatively TRBD2 (6 bases). V dropped 2 bases and J dropped 5 bases, with 12 bases sitting between them. Germline V CDR1 and CDR2: SNHLY, FYNNEI. CDR3 size: 14 residues. The CDR3 loop is CASSETPRGETQYF. DNA of the CDR3: TGTGCCAGCAGTGAAACCCCCCGGGGGGAGACCCAGTACTTC.

Regarding this clonotype: Just one base apart from a much larger clone, this may be a read error. V is TRBV2 and J is TRBJ1-5; 7 positions agree with TRBD1. The CDR3 contains 14 residues. From germline, CDR1 is SNHLY and CDR2 FYNNEI. This chain's CDR3 is CASSNRGLNQPEHF. CDR3 coding DNA: TGTGCCAGCAGTAACAGGGGCCTCAATCAGCCCGAGCATTTT.

The table lists this clonotype with a few counts. This rearrangement joins TRBV4-3 to TRBJ1-5; TRBD1 agrees at 9 bases. V was pared by 4 bases and J by 6 bases, with 7 bases of the junction left unmatched. The germline gives CDR1 LGHNA, CDR2 YSLEER. The CDR3 covers 15 residues. This CDR3 is CASSPDRGVGQPQHF. CDR3 bases: TGCGCCAGCAGCCCAGACAGGGGGGTCGGTCAGCCCCAGCATTTT.

V and J are TRBV20-1 and TRBJ1-4; tentatively, D is TRBD1 (6 bases). Germline V gene lookup returns CDR1 DFQATT and CDR2 SNEGSKA (reference sequence). Trimming left V 3 bases short and J 2 bases short, with 7 bases between. The CDR3 spans 13 residues. The CDR3 DNA is TGCAGTGCTAGTCAGGGGACTAATGAAAAACTGTTTTTT. Amino acid sequence: CSASQGTNEKLFF.

V is TRBV11-2 and J is TRBJ1-4; D is unclear. CDR1 and CDR2 (germline): SGHAT, FQNNGV. Trimming left V 3 bases short and J 8 bases short, with 10 bases between. The CDR3 runs 13 residues. Written as DNA, the CDR3 is TGTGCCAGCAGCTTGGAGCCGCTCGAAAAACTGTTTTTT. It yields the protein CASSLEPLEKLFF.

This chain joins TRBV20-1 and TRBJ2-7; weak D call: TRBD1 (6 bases). Germline values: CDR1 DFQATT, CDR2 SNEGSKA (reference sequence). V was clipped by 1 base and J by 3 bases, with 7 bases between them. The CDR3 is 12 amino acids. The CDR3 nucleotides are TGCAGTGCTAGAGGAGGGGGCTACGAGCAGTACTTC. The encoded protein is CSARGGGYEQYF.

This chain joins TRBV20-1 and TRBJ2-7; 8 positions match TRBD1. Germline loops: CDR1 DFQATT, CDR2 SNEGSKA (reference sequence). The length of the CDR3 is 14 residues. J gave up 8 bases and V 6 bases, and 15 bases lay outside the gene matches. This CDR3 is CSARTGTGQPQQYF. CDR3 nucleotide sequence: TGCAGTGCGAGGACAGGGACGGGTCAGCCCCAGCAGTACTTC.

This clonotype has a handful of counts. Germline and junction disagree at one end, which may indicate a read error. The J gene is TRBJ1-5, the V gene TRBV10-3; D gene unclear. CDR1 is ENHRY and CDR2 is SYGVKD in the germline V gene. The CDR3 is 14 residues long. CDR3 in DNA: TGTGCCAGCAGTGAATGGCCCAACAATCAGCCCCAGCATTTT. Translating it yields CASSEWPNNQPQHF.

The chain combines TRBV10-3 with TRBJ1-4; 12 bases agree with TRBD1. V shed 10 bases, J shed 6 bases, and the junction held 6 bases outside the gene matches. In germline, CDR1 is ENHRY, CDR2 SYGVKD. The CDR3 has 14 residues. CDR3 in DNA: TGTGCCACCGGGACAGGGGGCGCGGATGAAAAACTGTTTTTT. As protein: CATGTGGADEKLFF.